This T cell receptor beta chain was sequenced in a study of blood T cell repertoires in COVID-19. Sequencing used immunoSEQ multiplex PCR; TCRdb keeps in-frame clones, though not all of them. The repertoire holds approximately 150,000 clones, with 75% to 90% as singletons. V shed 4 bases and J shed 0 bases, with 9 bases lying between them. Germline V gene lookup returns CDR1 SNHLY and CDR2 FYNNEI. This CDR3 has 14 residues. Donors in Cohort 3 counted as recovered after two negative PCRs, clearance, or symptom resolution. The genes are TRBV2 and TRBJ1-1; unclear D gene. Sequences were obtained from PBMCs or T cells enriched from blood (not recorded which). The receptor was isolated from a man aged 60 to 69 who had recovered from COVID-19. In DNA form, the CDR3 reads TGTGCCAGCAGTGCCTGGGCCATGAACACTGAAGCTTTCTTT. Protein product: CASSAWAMNTEAFF.